The clone carrying this TCR beta chain was seen repeatedly, ten times or more. Its antigen is as yet unknown. Germline CDR1 reads SEHNR; CDR2 reads FQNEAQ (reference sequence). J gave up 5 bases and V 5 bases, and 3 bases lay outside the gene matches. The CDR3 runs 14 residues. TCRdb re-called the RACE reads with MiXCR, one entry per CDR3 protein. The data contain approximately 77,000 distinct CDR3 sequences, approximately 14% of them singletons. The sample belongs to a study of human T cells and chemical hapten exposure. The study's findings and limits: Alopecia in the donors means their immune response may deviate from healthy people's. Among TCRs, those above 1 in 1000 frequency were unaffected by DPC sensitization.

Time point noted: pre-sensitization, week 0. As for treatment: therapeutic diphenylcyclopropenone sensitization with weekly scalp DPC. Every donor had alopecia and was 18 to 70 years old; all were suitable for DPC. The chain carries TRBV7-9 and TRBJ2-2; 9 nucleotides match TRBD1. The source is a woman aged 45-60 years with alopecia areata. Some clones in this sample may be carry-over from other donors' samples. Here the sequenced sample was whole blood, taken in connection with sensitization to the hapten diphenylcyclopropenone (DPC). This chain's CDR3 is CASSTGGGTGELFF. DNA for the CDR3: TGTGCCAGCAGCACAGGGGGCGGGACCGGGGAGCTGTTTTTT.